These 19 T cell receptor beta chains share one sample of origin, sequenced in a study of cytomegalovirus exposure and HLA in healthy donors (dated by TCRdb to 2017 to 2019). The library was made by the immunoSEQ multiplex PCR assay. A mixture of 60 forward primers for TCR Vbeta segments and 13 reverse primers for TCR Jbeta segments was used in the multiplex PCR. Not all clones reach the TCRdb copy of this immuneACCESS table, which keeps in-frame sequences only. Checked studies attribute under half of the gap to unresolved V genes and leave the rest unexplained. The sample records more than 200,000 clones, about 81% of which are singletons. Approximately 5.7% of the sample lies in the top ten. Sequenced sample: PBMCs. The origin of the receptors is a man aged 40-55 years in good health and CMV-seropositive.

Remarks on this clone: The junction departs from germline at one end; a sequencing error may be responsible. The J gene is TRBJ2-1, the V gene TRBV7-8; 8 nucleotides agree with TRBD1. This CDR3 is 14 amino acids long. Germline lookup yields CDR1 SGHVS and CDR2 FQNEAQ. The CDR3 protein is CASLGQEAYSEQFF. In nucleotides, the CDR3 is TGTGCCAGCTTGGGACAGGAGGCCTACAGTGAGCAGTTCTTC.

This clone was seen only a few times. This chain uses TRBV6-5 with TRBJ1-2, with D perhaps matching TRBD1 (6 bases). V shed 5 bases and J shed 3 bases, with 13 bases lying between them. Germline CDR1 MNHEY, CDR2 SVGAGI. This CDR3 is 14 amino acids long. The CDR3: CASSPTGTYYGYTF. In DNA, the CDR3 is TGTGCCAGCAGTCCCACAGGGACCTACTATGGCTACACCTTC.

This chain's CDR3 is CASSTAGPHAQPQHF. In DNA form, the CDR3 reads TGTGCCAGCAGTACCGCGGGGCCCCATGCTCAGCCCCAGCATTTT. The chain uses TRBV27 and TRBJ1-5, with TRBD1 as a possible D gene (5 bases). CDR1 and CDR2 (germline): MNHEY, SMNVEV (reference sequence). The CDR3 is 15 amino acids. V lost 5 bases and J lost 6, with 17 bases in between.

The chain has TRBV4-1 and TRBJ2-5; 12 bases match TRBD2. This CDR3 spans 16 amino acids. V shed 1 base, J shed 5 bases, and the junction held 5 bases outside the gene matches. The germline V gene has CDR1 MGHRA and CDR2 YSYEKL. The CDR3 protein is CASSQVLAGGPETQYF. As DNA, the CDR3 is TGCGCCAGCAGCCAAGTTCTAGCGGGAGGGCCGGAGACCCAGTACTTC.

The chain is built from TRBV6-5 and TRBJ1-2; 8 bases match TRBD1. Germline-derived CDR1 and CDR2 are MNHEY and SVGAGI. The CDR3 runs 13 residues. Germline trimming cut 8 bases from V and 8 bases from J; bases unmatched to any gene: 10. The CDR3 region is CASQGARTQGYTF. In DNA, the CDR3 is TGTGCCAGCCAGGGGGCCAGGACGCAGGGCTACACCTTC.

This chain links TRBV5-6 with TRBJ1-5; TRBD1 might be the D (6 bases). The length of the CDR3 is 14 residues. V lost 1 base and J lost 6, with 11 bases in between. The germline CDR1 and CDR2 sequences are SGHDT and YYEEEE. The CDR3 region has the DNA TGTGCCAGCAGCTTGTCAGGGGCGAGTCAGCCCCAGCATTTT. Its translation is CASSLSGASQPQHF.

The V call is TRBV5-1, the J call TRBJ1-4, with 10 bases that match TRBD1. V lost 4 bases to trimming and J lost 8 bases; unmatched junction nucleotides: 8. In germline, CDR1 is SGHRS, CDR2 YFSETQ. The CDR3 has 15 amino acids. The chain's CDR3 is CASSAGTGAAEKLFF. The CDR3 DNA sequence: TGCGCCAGCAGCGCCGGGACAGGGGCTGCGGAAAAACTGTTTTTT.

This rearrangement joins TRBV7-9 to TRBJ1-2, with 7 bases identical to TRBD1. The CDR3 length is 15 residues. Per germline, CDR1 SEHNR and CDR2 FQNEAQ (reference sequence). V lost 4 bases and J lost 3; bases outside the gene matches: 8. Here the CDR3 DNA reads TGTGCCAGCAGCTCCCCACGGGACAGAGACTATGGCTACACCTTC. Its translation is CASSSPRDRDYGYTF.

The CDR3 DNA reads as TGTGCCAGTAGTATACTCGGGATCGATGGCTACACCTTC. This translates into CASSILGIDGYTF. The chain is built from TRBV19 and TRBJ1-2; unclear D gene. Germline assignment: CDR1 LNHDA and CDR2 SQIVND (reference sequence). Trimming took 2 bases from V and 6 from J, leaving 10 bases between them. CDR3 length equals 13 residues.

This CDR3 is CASSEPPTDTQYF. DNA of the CDR3: TGCGCCAGCAGTGAGCCTCCCACAGATACGCAGTATTTT. The chain uses TRBV10-1 and TRBJ2-3; no definite D call. The germline CDR1 and CDR2 sequences are WNHNN and SYGVQD (reference sequence). The CDR3 consists of 13 residues. Trimming shortened V by 2 bases and J by 2 bases, and 5 bases separated the two germline ends.

CDR3 coding DNA: TGTGCCAGCAAGCGGGAACCCTACAATGAGCAGTTCTTC. Encoded protein: CASKREPYNEQFF. The V and J genes are TRBV7-9 and TRBJ2-1; the match to TRBD2 covers 7 bases. V dropped 7 bases and J dropped 2; count of bases not matched to a gene: 2. The CDR3 has 13 residues. CDR1 is SEHNR and CDR2 is FQNEAQ in the germline V gene (reference sequence).

The V call is TRBV30, the J call TRBJ2-3; 7 nucleotides line up with TRBD2. The CDR3 covers 15 residues. Unmatched junction bases numbered 4, after V lost 0 bases and J lost 1 base. Germline-derived CDR1 and CDR2 are GTSNPN and SVGIG (reference sequence). CDR3 loop: CAWSVASGRTDTQYF. The CDR3 coding sequence is TGTGCCTGGAGTGTTGCTAGCGGACGCACAGATACGCAGTATTTT.

This clone showed up just a few times. V and J are TRBV19 and TRBJ1-5, with 12 bases fitting TRBD1. The length of the CDR3 is 14 residues. Germline CDR1 and CDR2: LNHDA and SQIVND (reference sequence). J gave up 6 bases and V 7 bases, and 4 bases lay outside the gene matches. The CDR3: CASKGTGGTQPQHF. As DNA, the CDR3 is TGTGCCAGTAAAGGGACAGGGGGCACTCAGCCCCAGCATTTT.

The gene calls are TRBV27 and TRBJ1-5; D may be TRBD1 (5 bases). Germline values: CDR1 MNHEY, CDR2 SMNVEV (reference sequence). The CDR3 totals 14 residues. V was shortened by 8 bases and J by 4 bases, with 15 bases between the two germline ends. The CDR3 region is CASAPMGGNQPQHF. In nucleotides, the CDR3 is TGTGCCAGCGCCCCCATGGGGGGAAATCAGCCCCAGCATTTT.

The chain uses TRBV6-1 and TRBJ2-3, with 10 positions matching TRBD2. Unmatched junction bases numbered 5, after V lost 2 bases and J lost 3 bases. The CDR3 covers 16 residues. Germline V gene lookup returns CDR1 MNHNS and CDR2 SASEGT. The CDR3, as DNA: TGTGCCAGCAGTGAACGGCCTAGCGGGAGAACAGATACGCAGTATTTT. This encodes CASSERPSGRTDTQYF.

The V call is TRBV4-1, the J call TRBJ2-7, with D uncertain. Germline CDR1 and CDR2: MGHRA and YSYEKL. The CDR3 length is 13 residues. Trimming left V 0 bases short and J 7 bases short, with 10 bases between. The CDR3 bases are TGCGCCAGCAGCCAAGATCCGTGGAAGGAGCAGTACGTC. Translated: CASSQDPWKEQYV.

This chain uses TRBV6-1 with TRBJ1-3, with TRBD1 matching over 9 bases. Germline CDR1 and CDR2: MNHNS and SASEGT. The CDR3 runs to 16 residues. With 0 bases clipped from V and 4 bases from J, the junction kept 4 bases outside the gene matches. The CDR3 region is CASSEAQGTGGNTIYF. The CDR3 nucleotides read TGTGCCAGCAGTGAAGCTCAGGGGACAGGGGGAAACACCATATATTTT.

The chain recombines TRBV7-8 with TRBJ2-1; 10 bases agree with TRBD2. From germline, CDR1 is SGHVS and CDR2 FQNEAQ. This CDR3 is 16 amino acids long. Trimming cost V 5 bases and J 4 bases; bases outside gene matches: 8. Here the CDR3 DNA reads TGTGCCAGCAGCGCCCAGACTAGCGGGCGATACAATGAGCAGTTCTTC. This gives the protein CASSAQTSGRYNEQFF.

This chain links TRBV27 with TRBJ1-5; perhaps TRBD1 as D (6 bases). V was clipped by 2 bases and J by 7 bases, with 9 bases between them. CDR3 length equals 13 residues. Germline values: CDR1 MNHEY, CDR2 SMNVEV (reference sequence). The CDR3 here is CASSLQGRQPQHF. Here the CDR3 DNA reads TGTGCCAGCAGTTTACAGGGGCGGCAGCCCCAGCATTTT.